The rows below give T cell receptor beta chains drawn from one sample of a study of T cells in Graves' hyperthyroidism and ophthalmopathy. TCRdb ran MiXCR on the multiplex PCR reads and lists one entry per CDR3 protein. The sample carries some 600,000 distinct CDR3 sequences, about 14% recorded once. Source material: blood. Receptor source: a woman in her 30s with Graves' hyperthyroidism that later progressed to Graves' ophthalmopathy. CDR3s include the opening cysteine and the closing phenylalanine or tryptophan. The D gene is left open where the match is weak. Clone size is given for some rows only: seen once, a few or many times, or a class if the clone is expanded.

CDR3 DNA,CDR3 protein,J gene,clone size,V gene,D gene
TGCGCCAGCAGCCAAGATCAGTCGACAGGCGGCTTAGAGACCCAGTACTTC,CASSQDQSTGGLETQYF,TRBJ2-5,many,TRBV4-1,-
TGTGCCAGCAGTTTAGATACTAGCAGACTGTACGAGCAGTACTTC,CASSLDTSRLYEQYF,TRBJ2-7,-,TRBV12-3/TRBV12-4,-
TGCAGTGCTGAGGGATACGGGACAGGGGACGTGGGATGGCTTTATAGCAATCAGCCCCAGCATTTT,CSAEGYGTGDVGWLYSNQPQHF,TRBJ1-5,many,TRBV20-1,TRBD1
TGTGCCAGCAGGGTGACGGGACAGGCTACTCTCAACACTGAAGCTTTCTTT,CASRVTGQATLNTEAFF,TRBJ1-1,many,TRBV6-1,TRBD1
TGTGCCACCAGCCCGACAGGGATGGGTGGCTACACCTTC,CATSPTGMGGYTF,TRBJ1-2,few,TRBV15,TRBD1
TGTGCCAGCAGTGAAGGGACTAGCGAAAGGGCGCAGCAGTACTTC,CASSEGTSERAQQYF,TRBJ2-7,many,TRBV6-1,TRBD2
TGTGCCAGCAAGGAAGACAACCAAGAGACCCAGTACTTC,CASKEDNQETQYF,TRBJ2-5,many,TRBV14,-
TGTGCCAGCAGCCACACCCCAGAGGGAAACACCATATATTTT,CASSHTPEGNTIYF,TRBJ1-3,-,TRBV6-1,-
TGTGCCAGTAGTCCTCAGAGCCTGAACACTGAAGCTTTCTTT,CASSPQSLNTEAFF,TRBJ1-1,few,TRBV19,-
TGCAGTGCTAGAGAAACAGCGAATCGGCCCCAGCATTTT,CSARETANRPQHF,TRBJ1-5,-,TRBV20-1,-
TGCGCCAGCAGCCTTTTGTCGGGAGTAAACAATGAGCAGTTCTTC,CASSLLSGVNNEQFF,TRBJ2-1,few,TRBV5-1,-
TGTGCCAGCAGCCACCTTTTGGGCTCGACCCCTGAAGCTTTCTTT,CASSHLLGSTPEAFF,TRBJ1-1,many,TRBV7-9,-
TGTGCCAGCAGCCCTACTAGAGGCAATGAGCAGTTCTTC,CASSPTRGNEQFF,TRBJ2-1,-,TRBV7-9,-
TGTGCCAGCACCGAGACCGCCTACGAGCAGTACTTC,CASTETAYEQYF,TRBJ2-7,many,TRBV28,-
TGTGCCAGCAGACGAACAGGGTCTAATGAGGGTTCACCCCTCCACTTT,CASRRTGSNEGSPLHF,TRBJ1-6,many,TRBV6-1,-
TGTGCCAGCAGCTTAATCGCAGGGCAGGGCGGGGAGCTGTTTTTT,CASSLIAGQGGELFF,TRBJ2-2,many,TRBV13,-
TGTGCCAGCAGCCCAGGGCCGATAGCGGGAGGTGAGCAGTTCTTC,CASSPGPIAGGEQFF,TRBJ2-1,-,TRBV3-1,TRBD2
TGCAGTGCTAGTGTACTAGCGGGAACGCCCGATACGCAGTATTTT,CSASVLAGTPDTQYF,TRBJ2-3,many,TRBV20-1,TRBD2
TGTGCCAGCAGCTTAGGTCCAAGGACAGAAGCTTTCTTT,CASSLGPRTEAFF,TRBJ1-1,-,TRBV7-9,-
TGCGCCAGCAGCTTGTTCGGGGGGTTATCCTACGAGCAGTACTTC,CASSLFGGLSYEQYF,TRBJ2-7,few,TRBV5-1,TRBD2
TGCAGTGCTAGATCCTTGCGGGATCAAGAGACCCAGTACTTC,CSARSLRDQETQYF,TRBJ2-5,-,TRBV20-1,-
TGTGCCAGCAGCCCTTTCACCGAGAAGCAGTACTTC,CASSPFTEKQYF,TRBJ2-7,-,TRBV11-3,-
TGCAGCGTTGGAGGGAGCACTGAAGCTTTCTTT,CSVGGSTEAFF,TRBJ1-1,few,TRBV29-1,-
TGTGCCAGCAGTTTAAGGTCGGCACCGAGGGGCTATGGCTACACCTTC,CASSLRSAPRGYGYTF,TRBJ1-2,many,TRBV28,-
TGCAGCGTCCAACCTCCCAGGGCTCCCTTGTACGAGCAGTACTTC,CSVQPPRAPLYEQYF,TRBJ2-7,few,TRBV29-1,-
TGTGCCAGCAGTGGGGAGAATCAGCCCCAGCATTTT,CASSGENQPQHF,TRBJ1-5,many,TRBV2,-
TGTGCCAGCAGAAACCAAGGGGGCTATGGCTACACCTTC,CASRNQGGYGYTF,TRBJ1-2,many,TRBV28,-
TGTGCCAGTAGTATAGGGCTCCTGAACACTGAAGCTTTCTTT,CASSIGLLNTEAFF,TRBJ1-1,few,TRBV19,-
TGTGCCTGGAGTATGAGGGGATCTAGTCCGGGCTACACCTTC,CAWSMRGSSPGYTF,TRBJ1-2,few,TRBV30,-
TGCAGTGTGATAGCGGGAGAGACCCAGTACTTC,CSVIAGETQYF,TRBJ2-5,-,TRBV20-1,TRBD2
TGCAGTGCTAAACAGGGCTATGAAGCTTTCTTT,CSAKQGYEAFF,TRBJ1-1,many,TRBV20-1,-
TGTGCCAGCAGCTTATCAGGGGGGAGGGAGGAGTTCTTC,CASSLSGGREEFF,TRBJ2-1,few,TRBV7-2,-
TGTGCCAGCAGCCCCGTGGACAGGGGTGAGACCCAGTACTTC,CASSPVDRGETQYF,TRBJ2-5,many,TRBV7-9,TRBD1
TGTGCCAGTACCGGGACGGGGGAGAGGGACACTGAAGCTTTCTTT,CASTGTGERDTEAFF,TRBJ1-1,-,TRBV19,-
TGTGCCAGCAGGTCGAACACCGGGGAGCTGTTTTTT,CASRSNTGELFF,TRBJ2-2,many,TRBV5-5,-
TGTGCCAGCAGTTTCGGTCAGCTTAGCAATCAGCCCCAGCATTTT,CASSFGQLSNQPQHF,TRBJ1-5,many,TRBV12-3/TRBV12-4,-
TGTGCCAGCAGTTCGTCGACTAGCGATCCGTATTTT,CASSSSTSDPYF,TRBJ2-3,many,TRBV11-3,TRBD2
TGTGCCAGCAGTTACGGGCAGTACTCTGGAAACACCATATATTTT,CASSYGQYSGNTIYF,TRBJ1-3,-,TRBV6-2/TRBV6-3,-
TGCGCCAGCAGCCGATGGGCCTCAGAGACCCAGTACTTC,CASSRWASETQYF,TRBJ2-5,-,TRBV4-1,-
TGTGCCAGCAGTTACCTCGGGAGGGCCGGGGAGACCCAGTACTTC,CASSYLGRAGETQYF,TRBJ2-5,many,TRBV6-1,TRBD2
TGCGCCAGCAGCTTTACAGGGGACAATGAGCAGTTCTTC,CASSFTGDNEQFF,TRBJ2-1,many,TRBV5-1,TRBD1
TGCAGTGCTAGAAGGGATGGATTTGGCTACACCTTC,CSARRDGFGYTF,TRBJ1-2,-,TRBV20-1,-
TGTGCTAGTGGAAATACAACTTTTTACGAGCAGTACTTC,CASGNTTFYEQYF,TRBJ2-7,-,TRBV12-5,-
TGCGCCAGCAGCACCTCTAGCGCTGCCTACAATGAGCAGTTCTTC,CASSTSSAAYNEQFF,TRBJ2-1,many,TRBV5-1,-
TGTGCCAGCAGTCCTTGGGACCTATCGGCTAACTATGGCTACACCTTC,CASSPWDLSANYGYTF,TRBJ1-2,many,TRBV2,-
TGTGCCAGCAGCCAGGACACGAGCCATGAAAAACTGTTTTTT,CASSQDTSHEKLFF,TRBJ1-4,many,TRBV3-1,-
TGTGCCACCGGGGATCAACAATCGGCTGGGGCCAACGTCCTGACTTTC,CATGDQQSAGANVLTF,TRBJ2-6,many,TRBV27,-
TGCAGCGTTCGAGGGGGCCCTGAAGCTTTCTTT,CSVRGGPEAFF,TRBJ1-1,many,TRBV29-1,TRBD1
TGTGCCAGCAGTGAATTGGCTAGTGGTGGTACGCAGTATTTT,CASSELASGGTQYF,TRBJ2-3,many,TRBV6-1,-
TGTGCCATCAGTGGAATAGACAGAACCGGGGAGCTGTTTTTT,CAISGIDRTGELFF,TRBJ2-2,-,TRBV10-3,-